The present entry profiles one TCR beta chain with its context. This receptor's antigen is unknown. Base qualities are not recorded, but no much larger clone differs from it by a single base. TCRB CDR3 sequencing used the immunoSEQ assay on genomic DNA. The authors processed their data as follows. Published virus-specific TCRB sequences were compared with patient CD8+ clones larger than 1%, and only a few matches were found. Analyses were restricted to productive TCRB rearrangements. Clonality was calculated as a Shannon entropy-based productive clonality index, and a clone was defined by a unique TCRB CDR3 sequence. The template counts of each clone relative to the total templates per sample were used to calculate repertoire overlap between two samples. V-gene usage from TCRB sequencing and V-gene usage measured by flow cytometry were correlated (Spearman r of approximately 0.62). Held by TCRdb, this immuneACCESS table contains in-frame sequences only and omits some clones. Under half of the omission traces to an unresolved V gene where checked; the cause of the rest is unknown. The V and J calls and the clone size are those of that table, but D and trimming were determined from the DNA. In all, the sample holds approximately 13,000 clones, and 65% to 80% of those were seen once. In total, the top ten clones hold roughly 7.4% of the sample.

Positive magnetic bead selection on an AutoMACS was used to isolate CD4+ and CD8+ cells, with flow cytometry used to check purity. Clonal expansions were first screened by flow cytometry with a TCR V beta antibody panel, then characterized by TCRB deep sequencing of sorted CD8+ fractions. Peripheral blood mononuclear cells were isolated by Ficoll-Paque PLUS density gradient separation. Nucleospin Tissue or Tissue XS kits were used to extract DNA from CD4-enriched, CD8-enriched or PBMC samples, and a Qubit 2.0 fluorometer was used for quantification. These data are taken from a study of somatic mutations in cytotoxic T cells in rheumatoid arthritis listed by TCRdb under 2017. Turning to the overall study: Right after diagnosis and prior to the start of any treatment, around 30 ml EDTA of peripheral blood was drawn from patients. Some V beta antibody-stained T-cell populations were flow-sorted on a FACSAria II or Sony SH800 at nearly 100% purity, and sorted V beta1+ cells also underwent TCRB sequencing. In newly diagnosed rheumatoid arthritis without treatment, the study examined if expanded CD8+ T-cell clones harbor somatic mutations, relying on TCRB deep sequencing to characterize clonality. For 65 to 70 rheumatoid arthritis patients and approximately 20 healthy controls, TCRB deep sequencing was carried out. Patients and controls did not essentially differ in median age, which was nearly identical between the groups.

CDR1 is given as SNHLY and CDR2 as FYNNEI, both from the germline V gene. Cut back by 6 bases and 6 bases, the V and J ends lie 11 bases apart. The CDR3 has 12 amino acids, counting the end cysteine and phenylalanine. The entry retains the CDR3 DNA only, 36 bases that are in frame from base 1. Study-wide conclusions, independent of this receptor: CD8+ T-cell clonality in rheumatoid arthritis patients was not significantly different from that in age-matched healthy controls. In about an eighth of the roughly 65 patients, more than 20% of CD8+ cells belonged to the largest CD8+ clone, while several identical CD8+ TCRB sequences were shared between blood and synovial fluid. It was unknown which antigens the expanded CD8+ clones targeted, and their absence from virus-specific databases did not exclude viral specificity. An increase of CD8+ clonality with age was seen in patients (Spearman r ≈ 0.49) but not in healthy controls. No adjustment for multiple comparisons was made for the slight TRBV07 underrepresentation in patients.

Sequencing was performed on CD8+ T cells sorted from blood. The V gene is TRBV2 and the J gene is TRBJ1-1; there is no confident call for the D gene. This sequence originates from an adult with rheumatoid arthritis. CDR3 region: CASRPVGPEAFF. In nucleotide form, the sequence is TGTGCCAGCAGGCCAGTTGGCCCTGAAGCTTTCTTT.